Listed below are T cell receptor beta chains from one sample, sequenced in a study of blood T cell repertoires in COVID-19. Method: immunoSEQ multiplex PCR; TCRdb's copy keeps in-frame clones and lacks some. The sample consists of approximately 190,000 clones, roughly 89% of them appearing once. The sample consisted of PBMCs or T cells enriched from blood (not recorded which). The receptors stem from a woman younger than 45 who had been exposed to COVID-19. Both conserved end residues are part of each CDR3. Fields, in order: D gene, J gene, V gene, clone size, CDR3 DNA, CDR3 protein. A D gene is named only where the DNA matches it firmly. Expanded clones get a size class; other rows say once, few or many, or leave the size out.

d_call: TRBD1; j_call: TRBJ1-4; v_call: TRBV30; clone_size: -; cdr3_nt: TGTGCCTGGAGTGGGGGACAGCCGGGTGGGAAACTGTTTTTT; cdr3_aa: CAWSGGQPGGKLFF
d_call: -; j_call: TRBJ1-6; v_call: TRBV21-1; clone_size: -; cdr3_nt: TGTGCCAGCAGCAAAGGGGCCGGGGGTAATTCACCCCTCCACTTT; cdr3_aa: CASSKGAGGNSPLHF
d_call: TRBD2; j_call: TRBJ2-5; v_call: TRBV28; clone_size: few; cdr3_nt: TGTGCCAGCAGTCCCTCGACTAGCGGGGGGGCCGGAGGGACCCAGTACTTC; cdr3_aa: CASSPSTSGGAGGTQYF
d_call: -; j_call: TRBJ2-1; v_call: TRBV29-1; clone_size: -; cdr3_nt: TGCAGCGTTTGGGACAACTACTACAATGAGCAGTTCTTC; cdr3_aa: CSVWDNYYNEQFF
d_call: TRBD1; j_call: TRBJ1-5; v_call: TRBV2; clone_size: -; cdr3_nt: TGTGCCAGCAGTGTGGACAGGGGCAGGCAGCCCCAGCATTTT; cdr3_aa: CASSVDRGRQPQHF
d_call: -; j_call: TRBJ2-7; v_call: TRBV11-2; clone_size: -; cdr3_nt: TGTGCCAGCAGCTTAGCCCTAGCACCGCCTCCTTACGAGCAGTACTTC; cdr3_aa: CASSLALAPPPYEQYF
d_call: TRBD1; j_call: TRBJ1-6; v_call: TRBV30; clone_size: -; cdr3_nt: TGTGCCTGGAGTTTGGGGACAGGGGATTCACCCCTCCACTTT; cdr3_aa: CAWSLGTGDSPLHF
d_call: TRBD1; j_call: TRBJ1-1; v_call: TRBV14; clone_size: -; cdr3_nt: TGTGCCAGCAGCCTAGGACAGGGACACACTGAAGCTTTCTTT; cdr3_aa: CASSLGQGHTEAFF
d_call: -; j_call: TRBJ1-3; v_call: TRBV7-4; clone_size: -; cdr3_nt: TGTGCCAGCAGCCCGGGACACAATGGAGCCTCTGGAAACACCATATATTTT; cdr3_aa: CASSPGHNGASGNTIYF
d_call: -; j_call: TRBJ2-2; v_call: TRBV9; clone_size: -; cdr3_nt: TGTGCCAGCACCCGGGACTTGACGAACACCGGGGAGCTGTTTTTT; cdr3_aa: CASTRDLTNTGELFF
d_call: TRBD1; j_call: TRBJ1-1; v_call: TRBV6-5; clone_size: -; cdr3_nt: TGTGCCAGCAGTTACTCACAGGGGAGTGAAGCTTTCTTT; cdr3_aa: CASSYSQGSEAFF
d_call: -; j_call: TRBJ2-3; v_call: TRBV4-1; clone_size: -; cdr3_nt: TGCGCCAGCAGCGCAAGGGAGGGGGCAGATACGCAGTATTTT; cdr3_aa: CASSAREGADTQYF
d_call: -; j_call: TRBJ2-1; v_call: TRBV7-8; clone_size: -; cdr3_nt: TGTGCCAGCACCCCCCGGCGGGACGTTAGCTCCTACAATGAGCAGTTCTTC; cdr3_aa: CASTPRRDVSSYNEQFF
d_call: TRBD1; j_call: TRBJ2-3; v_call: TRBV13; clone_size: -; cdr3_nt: TGTGCCAGCAGCTTAAGAGGGGGCCGGGCAGATACGCAGTATTTT; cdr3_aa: CASSLRGGRADTQYF
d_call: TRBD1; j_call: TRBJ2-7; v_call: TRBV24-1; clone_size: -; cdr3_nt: TGTGCCACCAGTGATCCGGGACAGGGGGCAGGGCAGTACTTC; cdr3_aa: CATSDPGQGAGQYF
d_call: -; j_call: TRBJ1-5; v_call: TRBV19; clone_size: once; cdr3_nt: TGTGCCAGTAGAGACAGGAGCAATCAGCCCCAGCATTTT; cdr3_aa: CASRDRSNQPQHF
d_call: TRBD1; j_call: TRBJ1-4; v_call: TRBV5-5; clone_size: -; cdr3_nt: TGTGCCAGCAGACGGGACAGGGGAGGTAATGAAAAACTGTTTTTT; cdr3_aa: CASRRDRGGNEKLFF
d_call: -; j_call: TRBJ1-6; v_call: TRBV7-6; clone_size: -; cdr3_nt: TGTGCCAGCAGCTTCGGGGACTGGTATAATTCACCCCTCCACTTT; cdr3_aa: CASSFGDWYNSPLHF
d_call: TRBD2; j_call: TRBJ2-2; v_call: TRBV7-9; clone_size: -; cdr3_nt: TGTGCCAGCAGCGCCAATCCCGGGACTACGTTCGGGGAGCTGTTTTTT; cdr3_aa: CASSANPGTTFGELFF
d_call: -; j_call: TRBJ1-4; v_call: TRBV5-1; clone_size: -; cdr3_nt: TGCGCCAGCAGCCCGCGTTGGCAGGCTAATGAAAAACTGTTTTTT; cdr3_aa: CASSPRWQANEKLFF
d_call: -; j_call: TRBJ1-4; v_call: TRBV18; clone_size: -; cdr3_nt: TGTGCCAGCTCACCAGTAAAGGCGGAGGCGACCGAAAAACTGTTTTTT; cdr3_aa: CASSPVKAEATEKLFF
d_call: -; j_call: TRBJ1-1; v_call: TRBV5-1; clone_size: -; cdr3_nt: TGCGCCAGCAGCTTAGTGACAGGTCGCGAGGGGAACACTGAAGCTTTCTTT; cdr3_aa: CASSLVTGREGNTEAFF
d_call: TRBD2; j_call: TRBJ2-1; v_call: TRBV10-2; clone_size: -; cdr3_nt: TGCGCCAGCAGTGTACTAGCGGGGGACAATGAGCAGTTCTTC; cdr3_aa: CASSVLAGDNEQFF
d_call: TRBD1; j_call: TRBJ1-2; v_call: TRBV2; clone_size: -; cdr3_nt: TGTGCCAGCGGAACGGAGGGGGCGGCTATCTATGGCTACACCTTC; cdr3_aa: CASGTEGAAIYGYTF
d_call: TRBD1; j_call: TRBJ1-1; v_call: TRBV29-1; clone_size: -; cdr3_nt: TGCAGCGTCCGCCAGGGGGCTGAAGCTTTCTTT; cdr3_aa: CSVRQGAEAFF
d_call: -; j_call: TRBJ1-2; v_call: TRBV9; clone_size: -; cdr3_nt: TGTGCCAGCAGCGTAGCGCCCCGCAGGGGTGATTGGGGTGGCTACACCTTC; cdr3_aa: CASSVAPRRGDWGGYTF
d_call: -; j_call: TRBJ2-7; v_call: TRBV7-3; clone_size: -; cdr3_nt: TGTGCCAGCAGCTTGAGGGGGAGCTACGAGCAGTACTTC; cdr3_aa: CASSLRGSYEQYF
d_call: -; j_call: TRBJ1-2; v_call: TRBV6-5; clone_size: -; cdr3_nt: TGTGCCAGCAGTTACTTGGACAGTGCTAACTATGGCTACACCTTC; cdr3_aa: CASSYLDSANYGYTF
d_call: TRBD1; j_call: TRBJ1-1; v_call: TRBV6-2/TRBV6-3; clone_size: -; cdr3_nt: TGTGCCAGCAGCTTCACGGACAGGGTGAACACTGAAGCTTTCTTT; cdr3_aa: CASSFTDRVNTEAFF
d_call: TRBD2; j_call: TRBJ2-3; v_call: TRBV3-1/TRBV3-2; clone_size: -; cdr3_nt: TGTGCCAGCAGCCAAGGGACTAGAGTAGGTACGCAGTATTTT; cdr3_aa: CASSQGTRVGTQYF
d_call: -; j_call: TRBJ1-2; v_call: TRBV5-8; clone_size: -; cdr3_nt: TGTGCCAGCAGCTCGGGTTACTATGGCTACACCTTC; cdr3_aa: CASSSGYYGYTF
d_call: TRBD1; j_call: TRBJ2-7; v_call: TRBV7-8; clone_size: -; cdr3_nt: TGTGCCAGCAGCCCCGGACAGGGCCCGACCGAGCAGTACTTC; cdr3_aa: CASSPGQGPTEQYF
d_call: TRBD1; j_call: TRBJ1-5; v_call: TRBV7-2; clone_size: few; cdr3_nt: TGTGCCAGCAGCCCAGGGGGCGCGGGTCAGCCCCAGCATTTT; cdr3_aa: CASSPGGAGQPQHF